A single sample gave rise to the 26 T cell receptor beta chains below, sequenced in a study of shared clonotypes between healthy human individuals (TCRdb year 2020). CD8 naive samples consisted of CD45RO-negative cells that were positively selected for CCR7, yielding a CD45RA+CCR7+ population without TemRA cells. Library preparation used the immunoSEQ multiplex PCR assay. TCRdb retrieved this table from immuneACCESS and kept in-frame rearrangements only. Not all clones are present; in checked studies, unresolved V genes account for under half, and no reason is known for the remainder. Within this sample are millions of clones, with approximately 94% of them counted one time only. The ten largest clonotypes hold roughly 1% of the sample. Sequencing used naive CD8+ T cells sorted from blood. Taken with the paper, the label for cell subset or site translates to: CD45RA+CCR7+. These receptors were taken from a man between 18 and 35 years old in good health.

This clone was picked up a small number of times. The CDR3 is CASSPPSRDYGYTF. For the CDR3, the DNA is TGTGCCAGCTCACCACCGAGCAGGGACTATGGCTACACCTTC. This chain joins TRBV18 and TRBJ1-2, with a possible D match to TRBD1 (5 bases). CDR1 and CDR2 (germline): KGHSH, LQKENI. The CDR3 has 14 residues. The ends were cut back, 0 bases at V and 3 bases at J, with 8 bases in the middle.

The rearrangement joins TRBV7-9 to TRBJ2-5; D is perhaps TRBD1 (6 bases). Germline CDR1 SEHNR, CDR2 FQNEAQ (reference sequence). The length of the CDR3 is 15 residues. V was pared by 1 base and J by 5 bases, with 14 bases between. The DNA for the CDR3 is TGTGCCAGCAGCTTAGTTCCAGGGGCCGTGGAGACCCAGTACTTC. Its translation: CASSLVPGAVETQYF.

The rearrangement joins TRBV7-8 to TRBJ1-3, with D hard to call. Trimming removed 0 bases at V and 4 bases at J, with 13 bases between. The CDR3 is 16 residues long. Germline V gene data show CDR1 as SGHVS and CDR2 as FQNEAQ. The CDR3 loop is CASSLAFSGGGNTIYF. CDR3 bases: TGTGCCAGCAGCTTAGCGTTTTCAGGAGGGGGAAACACCATATATTTT.

The rearrangement uses TRBV9 and TRBJ2-5; D possibly corresponds to TRBD1 (8 bases). Germline CDR1 SGDLS, CDR2 YYNGEE. The CDR3 runs 16 residues. With 0 bases removed from V and 1 base from J, the gap between germline ends came to 13 bases. The CDR3 region has the DNA TGTGCCAGCAGCGTAGAGGGGGGGACAGGCCAAGAGACCCAGTACTTC. Translated, it gives CASSVEGGTGQETQYF. The variable domain in full, completed from reference TRBV9 and TRBJ2-5, reads DSGVTQTPKHLITATGQRVTLRCSPRSGDLSVYWYQQSLDQGLQFLIQYYNGEERAKGNILERFSAQQFPDLHSELNLSSLELGDSALYFCASSVEGGTGQETQYFGPGTRLLVL.

This rearrangement joins TRBV10-3 to TRBJ1-1; D is ambiguous. The CDR3 covers 13 residues. V was clipped by 7 bases and J by 8 bases, with 17 bases between them. Germline loops: CDR1 ENHRY, CDR2 SYGVKD. The CDR3 sequence is CAINDPSQREAFF. The DNA for the CDR3 is TGTGCCATCAACGATCCCTCCCAGAGGGAAGCTTTCTTT.

The chain has TRBV6-5 and TRBJ2-7; D call uncertain. V lost 5 bases and J 6 bases, leaving 14 bases between the germline ends. CDR1 is MNHEY, CDR2 SVGAGI, per germline. The CDR3 contains 13 residues. CDR3 in amino acids: CASSPEVGGEQYF. The CDR3 DNA reads as TGTGCCAGCAGTCCTGAGGTTGGCGGCGAGCAGTACTTC.

This chain uses TRBV7-2 with TRBJ2-3, with 10 bases fitting TRBD2. This CDR3 is built from 17 residues. Trimming removed 5 bases from V and 5 bases from J; junction bases left unmatched: 13. Germline loops: CDR1 SGHTA, CDR2 FQGNSA. CDR3 loop: CASSPGSGGAGIDTQYF. The CDR3 bases are TGTGCCAGCAGCCCAGGGAGCGGGGGGGCCGGGATAGATACGCAGTATTTT.

The V gene is TRBV7-9, the J gene TRBJ2-7; D call uncertain. Germline CDR1 SEHNR, CDR2 FQNEAQ (reference sequence). Trimming took off 1 base at V and 0 bases at J, with 10 bases between the two ends. This CDR3 has 15 amino acids. CDR3 DNA: TGTGCCAGCAGCTTAGAGGTCCAGGCCTCCTACGAGCAGTACTTC. Encoded protein: CASSLEVQASYEQYF.

The chain has TRBV7-8 and TRBJ2-1, with TRBD2 matching over 12 bases. CDR1 and CDR2 (germline): SGHVS, FQNEAQ. CDR3 length equals 17 residues. V lost 3 bases and J lost 8; bases outside the gene matches: 11. CDR3 DNA: TGTGCCAGCAGCTTTAGGCTAGCGGGGGGGCTAGAGGATGAGCAGTTCTTC. It yields the protein CASSFRLAGGLEDEQFF.

The chain recombines TRBV9 with TRBJ2-7, with D maybe TRBD2 (9 bases). This CDR3 region has 16 residues. Germline assignment: CDR1 SGDLS and CDR2 YYNGEE. The ends were cut back, 3 bases at V and 4 bases at J, with 20 bases in the middle. The CDR3 bases are TGTGCCAGCAGCGCACAGGGGGGACTAGCTGTTTACGAGCAGTACTTC. It is translated as CASSAQGGLAVYEQYF.

This clone was picked up one time. The chain combines TRBV5-1 with TRBJ2-1; D is ambiguous. The germline gives CDR1 SGHRS, CDR2 YFSETQ. Trimming pared 3 bases from V and 7 bases from J, leaving 8 bases between. The CDR3 covers 12 residues. The CDR3: CASSSLMNEQFF. In nucleotides, the CDR3 is TGCGCCAGCAGCTCCTTAATGAATGAGCAGTTCTTC. Complete variable domain (other parts from reference TRBV5-1 and TRBJ2-1): KAGVTQTPRYLIKTRGQQVTLSCSPISGHRSVSWYQQTPGQGLQFLFEYFSETQRNKGNFPGRFSGRQFSNSRSEMNVSTLELGDSALYLCASSSLMNEQFFGPGTRLTVL.

The chain carries TRBV6-5 and TRBJ1-4; D is unclear. The CDR3 has 15 residues. Deletions cut 0 bases from V and 6 bases from J, with 11 bases between. Germline V lookup: CDR1 MNHEY, CDR2 SVGAGI. In DNA form, the CDR3 reads TGTGCCAGCAGTTACTCGTTGTCGGCCTATGAAAAACTGTTTTTT. Translating it yields CASSYSLSAYEKLFF.

The rearrangement joins TRBV2 to TRBJ2-5; TRBD1 agrees at 10 bases. Trimming removed 3 bases from V and 5 bases from J; junction bases left unmatched: 3. Per the germline V gene, CDR1 is SNHLY and CDR2 is FYNNEI. This CDR3 spans 14 amino acids. The CDR3 nucleotides read TGTGCCAGCAGTGAGTTGACAGGGGGCGAGACCCAGTACTTC. This encodes CASSELTGGETQYF.

In the case of this clone: Germline and junction disagree at one end, which may indicate a read error. CDR3 nucleotides: TGCAGCGTCGTCGGAACCCAGGACGGAGAGGCCTACGAGCAGCACTTC. Encoded protein: CSVVGTQDGEAYEQHF. The V call is TRBV29-1, the J call TRBJ2-7, with D unclear. This CDR3 has 16 amino acids. The germline V gene has CDR1 SQVTM and CDR2 ANQGSEA.

The chain is built from TRBV4-3 and TRBJ2-2, with 9 bases that match TRBD2. With V trimmed by 0 bases and J by 6 bases, 5 bases remained unmatched. Germline lookup yields CDR1 LGHNA and CDR2 YSLEER. This CDR3 region has 16 residues. The CDR3 region is CASSQDPGLAAGELFF. The CDR3 DNA reads as TGCGCCAGCAGCCAAGATCCGGGACTAGCTGCCGGGGAGCTGTTTTTT.

The chain carries TRBV7-8 and TRBJ1-1, with D uncertain. This CDR3 has 13 amino acids. The V gene lost 5 bases and the J gene lost 8 bases, with 15 bases spanning the gap. The germline V gene encodes CDR1 SGHVS and CDR2 FQNEAQ. The CDR3 DNA is TGTGCCAGCAGCACTACCGGGTTCTCAGAAGCTTTCTTT. Protein: CASSTTGFSEAFF.

About this clone itself: In the same sample, other DNA sequences code for this CDR3. The chain joins TRBV28 to TRBJ2-3; D remains ambiguous. The CDR3 loop spans 11 amino acids. V dropped 4 bases and J dropped 3 bases, with 2 bases sitting between them. In germline, CDR1 is MDHEN, CDR2 SYDVKM. CDR3 nucleotide sequence: TGTGCCAGCAGTTCGACAGATACGCAGTATTTT. Encoded protein: CASSSTDTQYF.

The gene calls are TRBV27 and TRBJ2-7; TRBD1 aligns across 7 bases. Germline V gene lookup returns CDR1 MNHEY and CDR2 SMNVEV (reference sequence). The CDR3 totals 16 residues. With V trimmed by 3 bases and J by 2 bases, 10 bases remained unmatched. The CDR3 is CASSFSTGEMPYEQYF. In DNA form, the CDR3 reads TGTGCCAGCAGTTTTTCAACAGGGGAAATGCCCTACGAGCAGTACTTC.

This rearrangement joins TRBV13 to TRBJ2-7; D may correspond to TRBD1 or TRBD2 (6 bases each). Germline CDR1 reads PRHDT; CDR2 reads FYEKMQ (reference sequence). This CDR3 region has 13 residues. V gave up 7 bases and J gave up 4 bases, with 14 bases separating them. CDR3 loop: CASTRGRSYEQYF. The CDR3 nucleotides read TGTGCCAGCACTAGGGGGAGGTCTTACGAGCAGTACTTC. Full variable domain (rest looked up from reference TRBV13 and TRBJ2-7): AAGVIQSPRHLIKEKRETATLKCYPIPRHDTVYWYQQGPGQDPQFLISFYEKMQSDKGSIPDRFSAQQFSDYHSELNMSSLELGDSALYFCASTRGRSYEQYFGPGTRLTVT.

The V and J genes are TRBV21-1 and TRBJ2-7; the table's D call, TRBD2, was not checked against the DNA. TRBV21-1 is designated a pseudogene. This CDR3 is 11 amino acids long. The CDR3 region is CAISLSYEQYF. The CDR3 coding sequence is TGTGCCATCTCCCTTTCCTACGAGCAGTACTTC.

The chain has TRBV4-3 and TRBJ2-1; 7 nucleotides align to TRBD2. The V gene end was trimmed by 3 bases and the J gene end by 6 bases; junction bases not matched to a gene: 11. This CDR3 comprises 16 residues. Germline CDR1 LGHNA, CDR2 YSLEER. CDR3 loop: CASSQVASSGRNEQFF. The CDR3 DNA follows: TGCGCCAGCAGCCAGGTTGCGTCTAGCGGTCGCAATGAGCAGTTCTTC.

The rearrangement links TRBV7-8 to TRBJ2-1; TRBD2 is a possible D gene (6 bases). In germline, CDR1 is SGHVS, CDR2 FQNEAQ. CDR3 length equals 16 residues. V was clipped by 1 base and J by 5 bases, with 15 bases between them. The CDR3 sequence: CASSLVGSGVNNEQFF. For the CDR3, the DNA is TGTGCCAGCAGCTTAGTGGGTAGCGGAGTAAACAATGAGCAGTTCTTC.

The rearrangement uses TRBV9 and TRBJ2-7; D is perhaps TRBD2 (5 bases). This CDR3 is built from 13 residues. The V end was cut by 4 bases, the J end by 0 bases, with 8 bases between. Germline V gene data show CDR1 as SGDLS and CDR2 as YYNGEE. This CDR3 reads CASSSGISYEQYF. CDR3 nucleotide sequence: TGTGCCAGCAGCTCGGGAATCTCCTACGAGCAGTACTTC. Filled out from reference TRBV9 and TRBJ2-7, the complete variable domain reads DSGVTQTPKHLITATGQRVTLRCSPRSGDLSVYWYQQSLDQGLQFLIQYYNGEERAKGNILERFSAQQFPDLHSELNLSSLELGDSALYFCASSSGISYEQYFGPGTRLTVT.

The chain couples TRBV9 to TRBJ1-1; weak D call: TRBD1 (5 bases). V gave up 3 bases and J gave up 0 bases, with 12 bases separating them. This CDR3 is 15 amino acids long. The V gene's germline CDR1 is SGDLS and CDR2 YYNGEE. In DNA form, the CDR3 reads TGTGCCAGCAGCGCCGCAGGGACTATGAACACTGAAGCTTTCTTT. Translating gives CASSAAGTMNTEAFF.

The V gene is TRBV13, the J gene TRBJ2-7; D call uncertain. Germline V gene data show CDR1 as PRHDT and CDR2 as FYEKMQ (reference sequence). The CDR3 runs 14 residues. Trimming cost V 2 bases and J 5 bases, with 13 bases left between them. CDR3 in amino acids: CASSLSGLGNEQYF. The CDR3, as DNA: TGTGCCAGCAGCTTATCGGGCCTGGGGAACGAGCAGTACTTC.

The chain joins TRBV7-9 to TRBJ2-5; D ambiguous. V lost 2 bases to trimming and J lost 5 bases, with 12 bases between them. This CDR3 region has 14 residues. Germline CDR1 and CDR2: SEHNR and FQNEAQ (reference sequence). This CDR3 is CASSLNTPGETQYF. CDR3 coding DNA: TGTGCCAGCAGCTTAAATACTCCCGGGGAGACCCAGTACTTC.